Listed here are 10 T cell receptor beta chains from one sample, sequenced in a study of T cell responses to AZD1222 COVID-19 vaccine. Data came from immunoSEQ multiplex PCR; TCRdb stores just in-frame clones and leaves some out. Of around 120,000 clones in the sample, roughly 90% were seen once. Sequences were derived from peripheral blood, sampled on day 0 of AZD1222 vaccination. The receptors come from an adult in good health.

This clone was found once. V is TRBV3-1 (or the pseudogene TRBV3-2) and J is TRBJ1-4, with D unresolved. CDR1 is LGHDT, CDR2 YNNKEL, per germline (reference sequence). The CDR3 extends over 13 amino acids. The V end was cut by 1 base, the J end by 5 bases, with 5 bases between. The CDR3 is CASSQGRNEKLFF. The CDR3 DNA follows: TGTGCCAGCAGCCAAGGGCGGAATGAAAAACTGTTTTTT.

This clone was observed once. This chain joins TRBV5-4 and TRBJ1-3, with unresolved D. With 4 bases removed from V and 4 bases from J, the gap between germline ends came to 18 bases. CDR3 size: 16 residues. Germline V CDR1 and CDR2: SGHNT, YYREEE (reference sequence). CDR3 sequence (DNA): TGTGCCAGCAGCCTCCATGGGTCCTTGGCAGGAAACACCATATATTTT. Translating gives CASSLHGSLAGNTIYF.

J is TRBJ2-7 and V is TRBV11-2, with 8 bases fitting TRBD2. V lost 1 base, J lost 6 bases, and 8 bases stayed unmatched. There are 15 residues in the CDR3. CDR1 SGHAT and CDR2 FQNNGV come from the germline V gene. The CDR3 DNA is TGTGCCAGCAGCTTAGGGGGGGTTAGCGGGGTCGAGCAGTACTTC. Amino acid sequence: CASSLGGVSGVEQYF.

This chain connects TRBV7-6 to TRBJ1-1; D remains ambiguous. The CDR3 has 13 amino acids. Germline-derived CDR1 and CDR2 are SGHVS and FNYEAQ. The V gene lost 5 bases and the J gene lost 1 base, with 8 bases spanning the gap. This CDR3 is CASSITRNTEAFF. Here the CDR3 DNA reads TGTGCCAGCAGCATTACAAGGAACACTGAAGCTTTCTTT.

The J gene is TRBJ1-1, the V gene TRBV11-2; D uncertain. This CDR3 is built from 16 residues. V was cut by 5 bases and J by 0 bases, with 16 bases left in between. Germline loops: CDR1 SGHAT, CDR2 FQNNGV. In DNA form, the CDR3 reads TGTGCCAGCAGCCGTGGGTATAGGCGGATGAACACTGAAGCTTTCTTT. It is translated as CASSRGYRRMNTEAFF.

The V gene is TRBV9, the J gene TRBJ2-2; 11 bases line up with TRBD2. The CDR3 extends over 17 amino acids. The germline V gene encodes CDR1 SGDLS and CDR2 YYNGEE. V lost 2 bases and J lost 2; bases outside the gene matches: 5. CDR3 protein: CASSVGLAGGNTGELFF. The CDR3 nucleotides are TGTGCCAGCAGCGTGGGCCTAGCGGGGGGAAACACCGGGGAGCTGTTTTTT.

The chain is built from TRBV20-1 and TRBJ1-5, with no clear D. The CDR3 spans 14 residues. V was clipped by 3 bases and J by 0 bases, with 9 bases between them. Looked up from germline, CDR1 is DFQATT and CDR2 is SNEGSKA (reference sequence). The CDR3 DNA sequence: TGCAGTGCTAGTCAAGGGTATAGCAATCAGCCCCAGCATTTT. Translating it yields CSASQGYSNQPQHF.

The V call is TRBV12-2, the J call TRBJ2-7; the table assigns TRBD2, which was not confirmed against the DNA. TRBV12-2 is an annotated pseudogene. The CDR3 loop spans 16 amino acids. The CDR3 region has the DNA TGTGCAAGTCGCTTAGCGCTATCCCGAGACTGGCCGTCGGGTTGGTTC. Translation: CASRLALSRDWPSGWF.

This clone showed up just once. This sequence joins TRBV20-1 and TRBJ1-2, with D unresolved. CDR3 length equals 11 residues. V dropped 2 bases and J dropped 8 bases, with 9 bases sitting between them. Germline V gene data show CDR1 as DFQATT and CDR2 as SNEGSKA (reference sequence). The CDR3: CSARPTKGYTF. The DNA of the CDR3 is TGCAGTGCTAGACCGACGAAGGGCTACACCTTC.

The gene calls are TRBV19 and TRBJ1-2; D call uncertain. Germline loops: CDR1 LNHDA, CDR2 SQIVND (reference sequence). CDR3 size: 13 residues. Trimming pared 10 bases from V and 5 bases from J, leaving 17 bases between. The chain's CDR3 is CATTEGVGYGYTF. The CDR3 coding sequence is TGTGCCACCACGGAGGGAGTAGGGTATGGCTACACCTTC.